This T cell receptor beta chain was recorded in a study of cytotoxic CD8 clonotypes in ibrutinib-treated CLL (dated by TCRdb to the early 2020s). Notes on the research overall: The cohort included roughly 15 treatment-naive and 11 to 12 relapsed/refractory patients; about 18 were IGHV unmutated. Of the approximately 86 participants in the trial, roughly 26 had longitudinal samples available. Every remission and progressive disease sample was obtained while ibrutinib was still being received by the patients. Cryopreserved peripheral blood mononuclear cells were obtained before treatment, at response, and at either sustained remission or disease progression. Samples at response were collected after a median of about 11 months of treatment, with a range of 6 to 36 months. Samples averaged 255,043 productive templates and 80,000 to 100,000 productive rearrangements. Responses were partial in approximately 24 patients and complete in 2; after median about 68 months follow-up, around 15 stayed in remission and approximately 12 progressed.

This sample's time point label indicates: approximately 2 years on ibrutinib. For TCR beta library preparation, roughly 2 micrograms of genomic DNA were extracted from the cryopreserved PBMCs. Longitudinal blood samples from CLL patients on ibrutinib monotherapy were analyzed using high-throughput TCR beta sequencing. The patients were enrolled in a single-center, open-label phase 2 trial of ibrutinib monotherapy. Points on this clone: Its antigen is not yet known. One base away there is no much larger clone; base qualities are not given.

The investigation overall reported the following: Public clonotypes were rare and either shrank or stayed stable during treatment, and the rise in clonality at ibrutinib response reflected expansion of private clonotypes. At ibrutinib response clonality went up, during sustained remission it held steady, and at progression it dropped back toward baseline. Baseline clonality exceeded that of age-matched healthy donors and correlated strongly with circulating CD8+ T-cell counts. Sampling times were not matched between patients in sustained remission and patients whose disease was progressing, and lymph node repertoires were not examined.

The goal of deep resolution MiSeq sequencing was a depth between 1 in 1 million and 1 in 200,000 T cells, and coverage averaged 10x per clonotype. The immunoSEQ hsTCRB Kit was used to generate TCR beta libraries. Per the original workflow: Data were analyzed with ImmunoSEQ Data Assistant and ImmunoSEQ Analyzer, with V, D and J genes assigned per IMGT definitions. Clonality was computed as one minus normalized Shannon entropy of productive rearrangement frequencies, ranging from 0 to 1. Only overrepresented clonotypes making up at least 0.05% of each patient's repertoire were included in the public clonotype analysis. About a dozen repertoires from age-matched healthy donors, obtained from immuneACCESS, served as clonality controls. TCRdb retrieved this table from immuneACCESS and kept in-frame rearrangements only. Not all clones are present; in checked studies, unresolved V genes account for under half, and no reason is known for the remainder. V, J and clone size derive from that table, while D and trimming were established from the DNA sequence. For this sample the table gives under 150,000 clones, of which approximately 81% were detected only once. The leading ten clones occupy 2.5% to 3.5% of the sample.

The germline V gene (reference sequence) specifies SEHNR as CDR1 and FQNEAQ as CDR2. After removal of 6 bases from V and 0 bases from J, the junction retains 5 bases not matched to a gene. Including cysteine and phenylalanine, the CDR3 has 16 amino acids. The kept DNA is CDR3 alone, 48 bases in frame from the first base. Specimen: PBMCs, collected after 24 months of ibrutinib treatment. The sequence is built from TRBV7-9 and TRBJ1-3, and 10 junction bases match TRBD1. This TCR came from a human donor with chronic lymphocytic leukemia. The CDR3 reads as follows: CASRWDRGSSGNTIYF. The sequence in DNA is TGTGCCAGCAGATGGGACAGGGGAAGCTCTGGAAACACCATATATTTT.